This entry lists 13 T cell receptor beta chains sequenced from one sample in a study of regulatory T cells in long-lasting Graves disease. Relying on iRepertoire HTBI primers and Arm-PCR of CDR3 regions, the team built TCR beta libraries. TCRdb passed the multiplex PCR reads through MiXCR, listing each CDR3 protein once. This sample has about 210,000 distinct CDR3 sequences, with 15% to 20% found just once. Time point meaning: newly diagnosed GD, antithyroid drugs for less than 3 months. Researchers made the TCR library from RNA that was extracted from PBMCs. The data were also submitted as part of a second study, on T cells in Graves' hyperthyroidism and ophthalmopathy.

The sample here was peripheral blood mononuclear cells (PBMCs), taken at new diagnosis, from a patient treated with antithyroid drugs. Every receptor here comes from a woman younger than 45 with Graves disease.

This clonotype has a count of ten or more. CDR3 sequence: CASSSWVSGGRNEQFF. CDR3 coding DNA: TGTGCCAGCAGCTCGTGGGTTAGCGGGGGGAGGAATGAGCAGTTCTTC. The chain joins TRBV11-2 to TRBJ2-1; TRBD2 matches 10 bases. Germline CDR1 SGHAT, CDR2 FQNNGV. The CDR3 extends over 16 amino acids. Trimming at V came to 4 bases and at J to 7 bases, leaving 10 bases not matched to a gene.

This clonotype came up many times. The rearrangement links TRBV6-1 to TRBJ1-6; D not resolved. The CDR3 sequence is 14 residues long. Looked up from germline, CDR1 is MNHNS and CDR2 is SASEGT. V was clipped by 3 bases and J by 10 bases, with 13 bases between them. Here the CDR3 DNA reads TGTGCCAGCAGTGAGGGCCCTTCTGCCTCACCCCTCCACTTT. Its translation: CASSEGPSASPLHF.

The chain links TRBV12-3 or TRBV12-4 to TRBJ2-3; either TRBD1 or TRBD2 may fit D (5 bases each). The CDR3 totals 13 residues. V shed 6 bases and J shed 2 bases, with 9 bases lying between them. The chain's CDR3 is CASSIGATDTQYF. DNA of the CDR3: TGTGCCAGCAGCATCGGGGCCACAGATACGCAGTATTTT.

This sequence joins TRBV7-6 and TRBJ2-1; weak D call: TRBD1 (6 bases). Germline CDR1 and CDR2: SGHVS and FNYEAQ. CDR3 length equals 16 residues. The ends were cut back, 6 bases at V and 9 bases at J, with 24 bases in the middle. The CDR3 sequence is CASSILENTQGIEQFF. The DNA for the CDR3 is TGTGCCAGCAGTATTCTAGAAAATACCCAGGGGATTGAGCAGTTCTTC.

This clonotype was detected ten times or more. This chain links TRBV5-1 with TRBJ2-5, with 12 bases lining up with TRBD1. The V segment lost 3 bases and the J segment 2 bases; nucleotides outside the gene matches: 8. Germline V gene lookup returns CDR1 SGHRS and CDR2 YFSETQ. The CDR3 length is 17 residues. The CDR3: CASSWGLGQGAQETQYF. As DNA, the CDR3 is TGCGCCAGCAGCTGGGGCCTGGGACAGGGGGCTCAAGAGACCCAGTACTTC.

A single count supports this clonotype. The CDR3 end shows no conserved phenylalanine or tryptophan, and so a read error is likely. No DNA is shown, since the ends of the CDR3 on it are uncertain; the CDR3 is the one TCRdb lists. The rearrangement links TRBV2 to TRBJ2-5; TRBD2 is taken as the D call from the table, unchecked against the DNA. Counting both end residues, the CDR3 totals 15 amino acids. From germline, CDR1 is SNHLY and CDR2 FYNNEI. The CDR3 region is CASSGGLAGEETRYV.

This chain uses TRBV27 with TRBJ2-2, with 9 bases fitting TRBD2. The trim removed 3 bases at V and 5 bases at J, leaving 13 bases unmatched. CDR1 is MNHEY, CDR2 SMNVEV, per germline (reference sequence). The CDR3 extends over 18 amino acids. CDR3 sequence: CASSLVGGAGGLTGELFF. The CDR3 DNA sequence: TGTGCCAGCAGTTTGGTAGGAGGGGCGGGGGGGCTGACCGGGGAGCTGTTTTTT.

This clonotype has a count of ten or more. The V call is TRBV2, the J call TRBJ1-1; D is unclear. V was shortened by 7 bases and J by 3 bases, with 12 bases between the two germline ends. Per germline, CDR1 SNHLY and CDR2 FYNNEI. The CDR3 runs 13 residues. Written as DNA, the CDR3 is TGTGCCAGCAACCAAGACACCTACACTGAAGCTTTCTTT. The encoded protein is CASNQDTYTEAFF.

This clonotype was seen at least ten times. The genes are TRBV10-3 and TRBJ1-1; a possible D gene is TRBD1 (5 bases). Trimming left V 9 bases short and J 0 bases short, with 11 bases between. The length of the CDR3 is 13 residues. CDR1 ENHRY and CDR2 SYGVKD come from the germline V gene. Here the CDR3 reads CAIRGLLNTEAFF. The CDR3 coding sequence is TGTGCCATTCGGGGACTTCTGAACACTGAAGCTTTCTTT.

This clonotype was observed many times. The rearrangement joins TRBV19 to TRBJ1-1; 8 bases are a match to TRBD1. V lost 7 bases, J lost 1 base, and 8 bases stayed unmatched. Germline values: CDR1 LNHDA, CDR2 SQIVND (reference sequence). The CDR3 is 15 amino acids. The CDR3, as DNA: TGTGCCAGTAAACGACCCGGGACAGGGAACACTGAAGCTTTCTTT. Translation gives CASKRPGTGNTEAFF.

The rearrangement uses TRBV29-1 and TRBJ1-2; 8 bases match TRBD1. The length of the CDR3 is 16 residues. Germline V gene data show CDR1 as SQVTM and CDR2 as ANQGSEA. Trimming took 2 bases from V and 4 from J; bases not matched to a gene: 12. The DNA for the CDR3 is TGCAGCGTTGAACGTCGACAGGGGCTTAAGGGCTATGGCTACACCTTC. Encoded protein: CSVERRQGLKGYGYTF.

This clonotype has a count of ten or more. This rearrangement joins TRBV27 to TRBJ2-7; TRBD1 might be the D (6 bases). V lost 0 bases and J lost 1, with 10 bases in between. This CDR3 is built from 15 residues. The germline CDR1 and CDR2 sequences are MNHEY and SMNVEV (reference sequence). The CDR3 DNA reads as TGTGCCAGCAGTTTATCGGGACATAGTTCCTACGAGCAGTACTTC. It specifies CASSLSGHSSYEQYF.

This clonotype was detected ten times or more. The rearrangement links TRBV20-1 to TRBJ2-7; TRBD2 matches 10 bases. The CDR3 has 13 residues. Germline V gene sequence: CDR1 DFQATT, CDR2 SNEGSKA (reference sequence). The V segment lost 5 bases and the J segment 0 bases; nucleotides outside the gene matches: 1. DNA of the CDR3: TGCAGTGCTCGACTAGCGGGCTCCTACGAGCAGTACTTC. Translated: CSARLAGSYEQYF.